A selection of T cell receptor beta chains follows, all from one sample in a study of breast tumors, draining lymph nodes, adjacent tissues. Via MiXCR, TCRdb re-called the multiplex PCR reads, giving one row per CDR3 protein. Among roughly 120,000 distinct CDR3 sequences listed, about 20% were seen once. Source material: axillary lymph node tissue. Every receptor here comes from a female donor with breast cancer. Some clones in this sample may be carry-over from other donors' samples. CDR3s include the opening cysteine and the closing phenylalanine or tryptophan. D genes are given only for firm matches. Only some rows state a clone size, as once, few, many or a class for expanded clones.

d_gene: .; abundance: many; j_gene: TRBJ2-7; v_gene: TRBV7-6; CDR3aa: CASSRLGGESSYEQYF; CDR3nt: TGTGCCAGCAGCAGATTAGGGGGGGAGAGCTCCTACGAGCAGTACTTC
d_gene: .; abundance: .; j_gene: TRBJ1-5; v_gene: TRBV20-1; CDR3aa: CSARDRPGVGNQPQHF; CDR3nt: TGCAGTGCTAGAGATAGGCCAGGGGTCGGCAATCAGCCCCAGCATTTT
d_gene: TRBD2; abundance: many; j_gene: TRBJ2-5; v_gene: TRBV20-1; CDR3aa: CSAPRSRLAGGGKGETQYF; CDR3nt: TGCAGTGCTCCTCGGTCCAGACTAGCGGGAGGAGGGAAGGGAGAGACCCAGTACTTC
d_gene: TRBD1; abundance: .; j_gene: TRBJ2-7; v_gene: TRBV29-1; CDR3aa: CSGGTGGLYEQYF; CDR3nt: TGCAGCGGCGGGACAGGGGGCCTCTACGAGCAGTACTTC
d_gene: TRBD1; abundance: many; j_gene: TRBJ2-7; v_gene: TRBV29-1; CDR3aa: CSVGATGASSYEQYF; CDR3nt: TGCAGCGTTGGGGCGACAGGGGCGAGCTCCTACGAGCAGTACTTC
d_gene: .; abundance: many; j_gene: TRBJ1-2; v_gene: TRBV18; CDR3aa: CASSPKRTERYGYTF; CDR3nt: TGTGCCAGCTCACCTAAAAGGACAGAGCGATATGGCTACACCTTC
d_gene: TRBD1; abundance: many; j_gene: TRBJ2-7; v_gene: TRBV12-3/TRBV12-4; CDR3aa: CASSRQGSEQYF; CDR3nt: TGTGCCAGCAGTCGACAGGGCAGCGAGCAGTACTTC
d_gene: .; abundance: .; j_gene: TRBJ1-1; v_gene: TRBV5-1; CDR3aa: CASSLRYRRETEAFF; CDR3nt: TGCGCCAGCAGCTTGAGGTATCGTCGTGAGACTGAAGCTTTCTTT
d_gene: .; abundance: .; j_gene: TRBJ1-4; v_gene: TRBV5-1; CDR3aa: CASIRGGAGEKLFF; CDR3nt: TGCGCCAGCATCCGGGGGGGGGCAGGGGAAAAACTGTTTTTT
d_gene: TRBD2; abundance: many; j_gene: TRBJ2-7; v_gene: TRBV27; CDR3aa: CASYPAGGPYEQYF; CDR3nt: TGTGCCAGTTATCCAGCGGGAGGGCCTTACGAGCAGTACTTC
d_gene: TRBD1; abundance: many; j_gene: TRBJ1-4; v_gene: TRBV7-6; CDR3aa: CASSLDETGSEKLFF; CDR3nt: TGTGCCAGCAGCTTAGATGAGACAGGGTCTGAAAAACTGTTTTTT
d_gene: .; abundance: many; j_gene: TRBJ2-1; v_gene: TRBV7-9; CDR3aa: CASSLWGNEQFF; CDR3nt: TGTGCCAGCAGCTTATGGGGCAATGAGCAGTTCTTC